Here is one TCR beta chain with its context. The source of the sample is a study of patients and donors after allogeneic stem cell transplantation. TCRdb re-called the RT-PCR reads with MiXCR, one entry per CDR3 protein. The data contain 800,000 to 1,000,000 distinct CDR3 sequences, roughly 18% of them seen just once; the ten biggest clones take up 5% to 6.5%. The sequence was obtained from a human donor who was either an allogeneic HSCT recipient or a stem cell or donor lymphocyte infusion donor (not recorded which). It is not recorded whose cells these are; they may come from a transplant donor. The sequenced sample consisted of blood, either unsorted or a sorted T cell fraction (not recorded which).

As DNA, the CDR3 is TGCGCCAGCAGCGAACCGGGACAGGGCACGTATGGCTACACCTTC. It encodes CASSEPGQGTYGYTF. V is TRBV5-1 and J is TRBJ1-2; 9 nucleotides align to TRBD1. Germline V gene sequence: CDR1 SGHRS, CDR2 YFSETQ. V trimming: 4 bases; J trimming: 5 bases; junction bases outside the gene matches: 9. This CDR3 is 15 amino acids long.